A single sample is the source of the 28 T cell receptor beta chains below, sequenced in a study of post-analysis software for immune sequencing data. Notes on the study in general: Patients carried several TRBV segments more frequently than controls did, and TRBV5-6, TRBV5-1 and TRBV20-1 were among them.

Their specific antigens are unknown. TCR beta cDNA libraries had unique molecular identifiers. Via MiXCR, TCRdb re-called the PCR reads, giving one row per CDR3 protein. The sample lists hundreds of thousands of distinct CDR3 sequences, just under 30% occurring once. Sequencing was carried out using blood. These receptors originate from a girl aged 10-17 years with multiple sclerosis.

The CDR3 protein is CASSYGHDSGNTIYF. CDR3 sequence (DNA): TGTGCCAGCAGTTACGGGCACGACTCTGGAAACACCATATATTTT. J is TRBJ1-3 and V is TRBV6-6; D is ambiguous. The germline gives CDR1 MNHNY, CDR2 SVGAGI (reference sequence). V shed 2 bases and J shed 0 bases, with 8 bases lying between them. This CDR3 has 15 amino acids.

The sample holds a few counts of this clonotype. The chain has TRBV6-5 and TRBJ2-2; TRBD2 might be the D (6 bases). Per germline, CDR1 MNHEY and CDR2 SVGAGI. The CDR3 contains 14 residues. With 7 bases removed from V and 5 bases from J, the gap between germline ends came to 14 bases. The CDR3 region has the DNA TGTGCCAGCACTACCCCAGCGGGTACCGGGGAGCTGTTTTTT. Its protein is CASTTPAGTGELFF.

This clonotype came up a few times. The chain combines TRBV11-2 with TRBJ1-1; 7 bases are shared with TRBD1. V lost 5 bases and J lost 0; bases outside the gene matches: 6. This CDR3 has 15 amino acids. Germline V CDR1 and CDR2: SGHAT, FQNNGV. CDR3 region: CASSIDRALNTEAFF. DNA for the CDR3: TGTGCCAGCAGCATCGACAGGGCGCTGAACACTGAAGCTTTCTTT.

This clonotype was counted only a few times. The J gene is TRBJ2-5, the V gene TRBV12-3 or TRBV12-4; D is unresolved. This CDR3 is built from 13 residues. The ends were cut back, 5 bases at V and 1 base at J, with 8 bases in the middle. The CDR3 DNA is TGTGCCAGCAGTCAAACAACCCAAGAGACCCAGTACTTC. Amino acid sequence: CASSQTTQETQYF.

This clonotype was found many times. This sequence joins TRBV29-1 and TRBJ1-2, with no clear D. The V gene lost 3 bases and the J gene lost 1 base, with 9 bases spanning the gap. The CDR3 consists of 13 residues. Germline CDR1 reads SQVTM; CDR2 reads ANQGSEA. Here the CDR3 reads CSVENGINYGYTF. The DNA for the CDR3 is TGCAGCGTTGAGAACGGCATTAACTATGGCTACACCTTC.

The J gene is TRBJ2-5, the V gene TRBV29-1, with 9 positions matching TRBD1. V lost 4 bases to trimming and J lost 1 base; unmatched junction nucleotides: 7. Per germline, CDR1 SQVTM and CDR2 ANQGSEA. This CDR3 spans 15 amino acids. CDR3 nucleotides: TGCAGCGTTGGAGGGGACAGGGCCCTCCAAGAGACCCAGTACTTC. Translated: CSVGGDRALQETQYF. Based on the CDR3 plus reference TRBV29-1 and TRBJ2-5, the full variable domain is SAVISQKPSRDICQRGTSLTIQCQVDSQVTMMFWYRQQPGQSLTLIATANQGSEATYESGFVIDKFPISRPNLTFSTLTVSNMSPEDSSIYLCSVGGDRALQETQYFGPGTRLLVL.

This chain joins TRBV5-1 and TRBJ2-1, with 9 bases fitting TRBD2. CDR3 size: 15 residues. V lost 2 bases, J lost 5 bases, and 5 bases stayed unmatched. Per the germline V gene, CDR1 is SGHRS and CDR2 is YFSETQ. CDR3: CASSLFGGRDNEQFF. CDR3 DNA: TGCGCCAGCAGCTTATTCGGCGGGAGGGACAATGAGCAGTTCTTC.

The rearrangement uses TRBV10-3 and TRBJ1-1; the D gene is possibly TRBD1 (5 bases). This CDR3 comprises 11 residues. The V gene's germline CDR1 is ENHRY and CDR2 SYGVKD. V dropped 11 bases and J dropped 6 bases, with 13 bases sitting between them. Written as DNA, the CDR3 is TGTGCCGTCGCGGACAAGGCTGAAGCTTTCTTT. Residues: CAVADKAEAFF.

For this clonotype: The junction differs from germline at one of its ends, possibly a read error. The chain carries TRBV10-2 and TRBJ2-7; TRBD2 agrees at 10 bases. Per the germline V gene, CDR1 is WSHSY and CDR2 is SAAADI. The CDR3 is 14 amino acids. CDR3 sequence (DNA): TGCGCCGGCAGCAAAGCGGGAGGGCCCTACGAGCAGTACTTC. Encoded protein: CAGSKAGGPYEQYF.

This clonotype has just a few counts. The chain is built from TRBV5-6 and TRBJ2-7; possibly TRBD1 for D (6 bases). The CDR3 length is 13 residues. V was trimmed by 0 bases and J by 6 bases, leaving 10 bases between them. The germline gives CDR1 SGHDT, CDR2 YYEEEE. CDR3 DNA sequence: TGTGCCAGCAGCTTGGCGGCAGGGGTCGAGCAGTACTTC. Translation: CASSLAAGVEQYF.

This clonotype was counted a few times. This chain connects TRBV20-1 to TRBJ1-2; D call uncertain. Germline CDR1 DFQATT, CDR2 SNEGSKA (reference sequence). This CDR3 spans 11 amino acids. The CDR3 DNA reads as TGCAGCCGCGTAACCAACTATGGCTACACCTTC. It codes for CSRVTNYGYTF.

The gene calls are TRBV29-1 and TRBJ1-2; 7 bases are a match to TRBD1. V shed 6 bases, J shed 6 bases, and the junction held 7 bases outside the gene matches. The CDR3 length is 12 residues. Germline V gives CDR1 SQVTM, CDR2 ANQGSEA. CDR3 bases: TGCAGCGTCAATACAGGGGTGGATGGCTACACCTTC. Residues: CSVNTGVDGYTF.

V is TRBV12-3 or TRBV12-4 and J is TRBJ2-3, with D possibly TRBD1 on 5 matching bases. V was cut by 1 base and J by 0 bases, with 11 bases left in between. The CDR3 contains 16 residues. The CDR3 DNA follows: TGTGCCAGCAGTTTAGTACAGGCAGGTAGCACAGATACGCAGTATTTT. Its protein is CASSLVQAGSTDTQYF.

This sequence joins TRBV9 and TRBJ2-7; the match to TRBD1 covers 11 bases. With V trimmed by 4 bases and J by 4 bases, 7 bases remained unmatched. The CDR3 spans 15 residues. Per germline, CDR1 SGDLS and CDR2 YYNGEE. CDR3 nucleotides: TGTGCCAGCAGCCCCCAGGACAGGGGGCTATACGAGCAGTACTTC. As protein: CASSPQDRGLYEQYF.

This chain uses TRBV20-1 with TRBJ2-7; the match to TRBD2 covers 8 bases. CDR1 is DFQATT and CDR2 is SNEGSKA in the germline V gene (reference sequence). The CDR3 has 13 amino acids. V was pared by 5 bases and J by 2 bases, with 5 bases of the junction left unmatched. The chain's CDR3 is CSASRGGPYEQYF. DNA of the CDR3: TGCAGTGCTTCCCGGGGGGGGCCCTACGAGCAGTACTTC.

This clonotype came up a few times. The CDR3 DNA reads TGCAGCGTCCGAAGAGGGTACATGAACACTGAAGCTTTCTTT. Translating gives CSVRRGYMNTEAFF. V and J are TRBV29-1 and TRBJ1-1, with unresolved D. Germline V CDR1 and CDR2: SQVTM, ANQGSEA. V dropped 6 bases and J dropped 0 bases, with 14 bases sitting between them. The CDR3 loop spans 14 amino acids.

Regarding this clonotype: One end of the junction varies from germline; a read error may be responsible. This chain uses TRBV27 with TRBJ2-1, with 8 positions matching TRBD2. Germline V CDR1 and CDR2: MNHEY, SMNVEV (reference sequence). This CDR3 region has 15 residues. Here the CDR3 reads CACSWAGGLYNEQFF. In nucleotides, the CDR3 is TGTGCCTGCAGTTGGGCGGGAGGCCTCTACAATGAGCAGTTCTTC.

The chain carries TRBV29-1 and TRBJ2-3; 9 positions match TRBD2. The CDR3 spans 16 residues. Trimming took 4 bases from V and 4 from J; bases not matched to a gene: 12. Germline V CDR1 and CDR2: SQVTM, ANQGSEA. The CDR3 coding sequence is TGCAGCGTTGTGAGTCGCGGGGGGGCCGGGGCAGATACGCAGTATTTT. This gives the protein CSVVSRGGAGADTQYF.

This rearrangement joins TRBV28 to TRBJ2-7; possible D gene TRBD2, 6 bases. The V gene lost 5 bases and the J gene lost 4 bases, with 12 bases spanning the gap. Germline lookup yields CDR1 MDHEN and CDR2 SYDVKM. CDR3 length: 13 residues. In DNA form, the CDR3 reads TGTGCCAGCAGTCGGGGGATCGGATACGAGCAGTACTTC. Protein: CASSRGIGYEQYF. Using reference TRBV28 and TRBJ2-7 for the parts outside the CDR3, the full variable domain is DVKVTQSSRYLVKRTGEKVFLECVQDMDHENMFWYRQDPGLGLRLIYFSYDVKMKEKGDIPEGYSVSREKKERFSLILESASTNQTSMYLCASSRGIGYEQYFGPGTRLTVT.

The chain employs TRBV7-2 and TRBJ2-1; 13 bases line up with TRBD2. The V and J ends lost 4 bases and 5 bases, in that order; junction bases with no gene match: 5. This CDR3 spans 16 amino acids. CDR1 SGHTA and CDR2 FQGNSA come from the germline V gene. This chain's CDR3 is CASSSRGTSGNNEQFF. The CDR3 coding sequence is TGTGCCAGCAGCTCTCGAGGGACTAGCGGGAACAATGAGCAGTTCTTC.

In its sample, this clonotype was seen a few times. This chain uses TRBV20-1 with TRBJ2-7, with a possible D match to TRBD1 (5 bases). Trimming left V 3 bases short and J 2 bases short, with 11 bases between. The CDR3 is made up of 13 amino acids. In germline, CDR1 is DFQATT, CDR2 SNEGSKA (reference sequence). The CDR3 DNA reads as TGCAGTGCTAGGAGTGACAGAGCCTACGAGCAGTACTTC. It yields the protein CSARSDRAYEQYF.

The chain joins TRBV28 to TRBJ2-1; D is unresolved. This CDR3 has 12 amino acids. Germline V gives CDR1 MDHEN, CDR2 SYDVKM. Trimming cost V 3 bases and J 9 bases, with 9 bases left between them. The CDR3 nucleotides read TGTGCCAGCAGTTTGCGAGACCCTGAGCAGTTCTTC. It specifies CASSLRDPEQFF.

The chain employs TRBV20-1 and TRBJ2-1, with 8 nucleotides matching TRBD2. J was trimmed by 8 bases and V by 4 bases; bases with no gene match: 7. The germline V gene has CDR1 DFQATT and CDR2 SNEGSKA (reference sequence). The length of the CDR3 is 13 residues. The CDR3 bases are TGCAGTGCTACCGGGACTAGATGGGATGAGCAGTTCTTC. Its translation is CSATGTRWDEQFF.

This clonotype has a handful of counts. The CDR3 loop is CSAPRTGNYGYTF. DNA of the CDR3: TGCAGTGCTCCCAGGACAGGGAACTATGGCTACACCTTC. This rearrangement joins TRBV20-1 to TRBJ1-2, with 8 bases aligning to TRBD1. CDR1 is DFQATT and CDR2 is SNEGSKA in the germline V gene (reference sequence). The CDR3 length is 13 residues. Germline trimming cut 5 bases from V and 2 bases from J; bases unmatched to any gene: 4.

The chain couples TRBV10-3 to TRBJ1-1, with TRBD1 matching over 9 bases. V lost 8 bases, J lost 1 base, and 5 bases stayed unmatched. The CDR3 has 14 amino acids. CDR1 and CDR2 from the germline V gene are ENHRY and SYGVKD. The CDR3, as DNA: TGTGCCATCCGGGACAGGGTTGGGAACACTGAAGCTTTCTTT. It is translated as CAIRDRVGNTEAFF.

In its sample, this clonotype was seen a few times. This sequence joins TRBV11-2 and TRBJ2-7, with TRBD1 identical over 10 bases. The CDR3 extends over 16 amino acids. Trimming at V came to 6 bases and at J to 1 base, leaving 9 bases not matched to a gene. The germline V gene has CDR1 SGHAT and CDR2 FQNNGV. The CDR3 DNA follows: TGTGCCAGCAGTGCCTGGGACAGGGGTTCGTCCTACGAGCAGTACTTC. It translates to CASSAWDRGSSYEQYF.

This clonotype was counted ten times or more. The rearrangement links TRBV7-2 to TRBJ2-1; 9 bases agree with TRBD2. Germline CDR1 SGHTA, CDR2 FQGNSA. V trimming: 4 bases; J trimming: 8 bases; junction bases outside the gene matches: 12. This CDR3 has 16 residues. The CDR3 DNA is TGTGCCAGCAGCTGGGGACTAGCAATGGGGAGGGATGAGCAGTTCTTC. Translating gives CASSWGLAMGRDEQFF.

This chain joins TRBV20-1 and TRBJ1-6; D ambiguous. Germline V lookup: CDR1 DFQATT, CDR2 SNEGSKA (reference sequence). V was pared by 4 bases and J by 7 bases, with 14 bases between. This CDR3 region has 14 residues. CDR3 sequence (DNA): TGCAGTGCTAACGTGGCAGGCCCCAATTCACCCCTCCACTTT. The encoded protein is CSANVAGPNSPLHF.